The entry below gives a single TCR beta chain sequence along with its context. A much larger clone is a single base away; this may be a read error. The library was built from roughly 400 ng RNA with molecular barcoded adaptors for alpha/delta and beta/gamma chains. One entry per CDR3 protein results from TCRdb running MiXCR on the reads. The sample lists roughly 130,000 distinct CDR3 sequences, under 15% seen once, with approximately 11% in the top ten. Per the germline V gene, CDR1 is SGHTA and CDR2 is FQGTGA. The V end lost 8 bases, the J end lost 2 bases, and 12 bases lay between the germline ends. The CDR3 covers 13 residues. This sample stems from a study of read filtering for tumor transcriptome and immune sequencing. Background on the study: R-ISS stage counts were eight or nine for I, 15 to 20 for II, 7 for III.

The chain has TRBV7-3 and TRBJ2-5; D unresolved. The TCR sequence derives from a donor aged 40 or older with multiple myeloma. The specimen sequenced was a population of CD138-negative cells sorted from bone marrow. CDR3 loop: CASRAPLQETQYF. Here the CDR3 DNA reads TGTGCCAGCCGGGCACCCCTTCAAGAGACCCAGTACTTC.